This T cell receptor beta chain stems from a study of cytomegalovirus exposure and HLA in healthy donors. PCR was performed using 60 Vbeta and 13 Jbeta primers. Only in-frame clones appear in the TCRdb table, and some are missing; sequencing was by immunoSEQ multiplex PCR. Among 85,000 to 100,000 clones listed, 60% to 85% were seen once. The CDR3 sequence is 13 residues long. Trimming pared 5 bases from V and 4 bases from J, leaving 9 bases between. Per germline, CDR1 MNHEY and CDR2 SVGAGI. The chain carries TRBV6-5 and TRBJ2-1; possibly TRBD1 for D (6 bases). This TCR was recovered from a man aged 45-60 years in good health and CMV-seropositive. Specimen: PBMCs. This CDR3 reads CASSPQGYNEQFF. In nucleotides, the CDR3 is TGTGCCAGCAGTCCCCAGGGGTACAATGAGCAGTTCTTC.